This TCR beta chain was identified in a study of spatial heterogeneity in lung cancer. Broader study findings: For expanded intratumoral alpha and beta TCRs, counts tracked tumor mutation counts.

As for time point: sample taken at primary tumor resection. Researchers sequenced whole RNA taken from tumor, nontumor lung or frozen PBMC without sorting. A note on this clonotype: Its antigen is still unknown.

Via MiXCR, TCRdb re-called the 5' RACE reads, giving one row per CDR3 protein. The sample lists some 12,000 distinct CDR3 sequences, roughly an eighth occurring once. Germline assignment: CDR1 DFQATT and CDR2 SNEGSKA (reference sequence). Trimming pared 8 bases from V and 0 bases from J, leaving 27 bases between. The length of the CDR3 is 18 residues. This rearrangement joins TRBV20-1 to TRBJ2-3, with D hard to call. The receptor comes from a male donor with early-stage non-small cell lung cancer. Sequenced here: lung tumor tissue, sampled at surgery. Here the CDR3 reads CSSPWAVDGDFSTDTQYF. The CDR3 DNA sequence: TGCAGTTCACCCTGGGCAGTGGACGGCGATTTTAGCACAGATACGCAGTATTTT.